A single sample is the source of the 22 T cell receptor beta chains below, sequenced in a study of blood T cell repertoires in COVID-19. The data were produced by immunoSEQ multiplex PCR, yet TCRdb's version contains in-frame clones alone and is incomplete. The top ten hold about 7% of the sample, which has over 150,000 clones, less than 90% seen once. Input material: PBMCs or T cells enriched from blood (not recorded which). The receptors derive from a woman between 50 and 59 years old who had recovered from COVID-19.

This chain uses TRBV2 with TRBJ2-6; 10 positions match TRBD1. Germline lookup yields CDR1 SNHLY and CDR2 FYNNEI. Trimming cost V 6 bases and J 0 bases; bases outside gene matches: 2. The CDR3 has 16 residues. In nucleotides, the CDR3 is TGTGCCAGCAGCGGACAGGGGGGCTCTGGGGCCAACGTCCTGACTTTC. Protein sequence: CASSGQGGSGANVLTF.

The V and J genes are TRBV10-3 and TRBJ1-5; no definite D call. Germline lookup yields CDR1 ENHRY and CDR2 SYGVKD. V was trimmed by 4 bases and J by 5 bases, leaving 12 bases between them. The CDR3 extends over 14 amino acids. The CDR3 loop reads CAISGGRSDQPQHF. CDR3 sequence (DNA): TGTGCCATCAGTGGAGGGAGGAGTGATCAGCCCCAGCATTTT.

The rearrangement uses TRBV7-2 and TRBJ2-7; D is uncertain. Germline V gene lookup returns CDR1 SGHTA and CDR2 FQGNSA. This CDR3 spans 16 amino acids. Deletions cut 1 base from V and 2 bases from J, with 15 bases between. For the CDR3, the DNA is TGTGCCAGCAGCTTAGTCATGGTGGGTGGAGCCTACGAGCAGTACTTC. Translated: CASSLVMVGGAYEQYF. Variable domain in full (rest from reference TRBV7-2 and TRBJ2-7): GAGVSQSPSNKVTEKGKDVELRCDPISGHTALYWYRQSLGQGLEFLIYFQGNSAPDKSGLPSDRFSAERTGGSVSTLTIQRTQQEDSAVYLCASSLVMVGGAYEQYFGPGTRLTVT.

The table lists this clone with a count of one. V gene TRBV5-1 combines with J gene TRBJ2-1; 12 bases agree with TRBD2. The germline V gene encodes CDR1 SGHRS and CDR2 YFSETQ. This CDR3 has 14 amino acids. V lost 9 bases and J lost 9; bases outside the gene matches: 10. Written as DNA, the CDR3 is TGCGCCACCACTCGACTAGCGGGAGTAGGTGAGCAGTTCTTC. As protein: CATTRLAGVGEQFF.

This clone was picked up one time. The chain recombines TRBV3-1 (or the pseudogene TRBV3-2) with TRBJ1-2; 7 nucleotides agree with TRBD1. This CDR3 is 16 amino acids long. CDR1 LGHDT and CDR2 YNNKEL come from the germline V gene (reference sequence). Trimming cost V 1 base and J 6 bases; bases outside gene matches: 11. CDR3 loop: CASSQGPRQGKDGYTF. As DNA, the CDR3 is TGTGCCAGCAGCCAAGGGCCCCGACAGGGAAAGGATGGCTACACCTTC.

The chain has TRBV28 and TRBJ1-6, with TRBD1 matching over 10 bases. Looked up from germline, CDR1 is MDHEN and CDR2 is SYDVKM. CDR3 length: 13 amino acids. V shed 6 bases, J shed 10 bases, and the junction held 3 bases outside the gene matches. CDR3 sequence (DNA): TGTGCCAGCAGGGGACAGGGGTACTCACCCCTCCACTTT. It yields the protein CASRGQGYSPLHF.

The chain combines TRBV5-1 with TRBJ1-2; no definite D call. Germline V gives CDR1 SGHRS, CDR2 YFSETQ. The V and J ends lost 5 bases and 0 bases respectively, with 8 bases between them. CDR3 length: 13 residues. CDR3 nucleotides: TGCGCCAGCAGTAAGGAGGCTAACTATGGCTACACCTTC. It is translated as CASSKEANYGYTF. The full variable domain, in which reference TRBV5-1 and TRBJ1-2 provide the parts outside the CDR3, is KAGVTQTPRYLIKTRGQQVTLSCSPISGHRSVSWYQQTPGQGLQFLFEYFSETQRNKGNFPGRFSGRQFSNSRSEMNVSTLELGDSALYLCASSKEANYGYTFGSGTRLTVV.

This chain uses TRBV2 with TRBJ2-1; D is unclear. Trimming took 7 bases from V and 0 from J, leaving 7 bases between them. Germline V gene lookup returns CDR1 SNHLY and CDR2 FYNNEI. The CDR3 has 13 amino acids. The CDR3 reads CASKSRSYNEQFF. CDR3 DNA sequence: TGTGCCAGCAAGAGCCGCTCCTACAATGAGCAGTTCTTC.

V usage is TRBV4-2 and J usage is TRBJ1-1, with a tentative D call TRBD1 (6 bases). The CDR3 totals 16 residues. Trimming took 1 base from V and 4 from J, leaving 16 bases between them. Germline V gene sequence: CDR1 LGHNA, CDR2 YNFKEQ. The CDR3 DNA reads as TGTGCCAGCAGCCAAGGGATTAGGGCAGGGGTCACTGAAGCTTTCTTT. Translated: CASSQGIRAGVTEAFF.

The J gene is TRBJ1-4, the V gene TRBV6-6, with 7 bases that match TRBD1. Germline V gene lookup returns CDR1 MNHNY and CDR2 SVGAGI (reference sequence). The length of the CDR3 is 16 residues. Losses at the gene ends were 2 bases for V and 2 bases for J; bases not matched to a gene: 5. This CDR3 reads CASSYPKQGTNEKLFF. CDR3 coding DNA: TGTGCCAGCAGTTACCCCAAACAGGGGACTAATGAAAAACTGTTTTTT.

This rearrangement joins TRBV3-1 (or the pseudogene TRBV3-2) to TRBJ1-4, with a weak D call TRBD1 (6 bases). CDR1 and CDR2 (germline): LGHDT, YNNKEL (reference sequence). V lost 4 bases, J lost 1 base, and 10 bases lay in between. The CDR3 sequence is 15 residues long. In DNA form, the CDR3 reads TGTGCCAGCAGCCCAGCAGGGGTAACTAATGAAAAACTGTTTTTT. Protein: CASSPAGVTNEKLFF.

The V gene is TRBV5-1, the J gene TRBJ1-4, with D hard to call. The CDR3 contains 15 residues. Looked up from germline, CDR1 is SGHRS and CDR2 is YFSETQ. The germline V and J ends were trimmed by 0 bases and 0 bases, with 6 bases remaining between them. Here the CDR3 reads CASSLERATNEKLFF. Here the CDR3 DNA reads TGCGCCAGCAGCTTGGAGAGGGCAACTAATGAAAAACTGTTTTTT. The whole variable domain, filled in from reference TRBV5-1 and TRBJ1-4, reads KAGVTQTPRYLIKTRGQQVTLSCSPISGHRSVSWYQQTPGQGLQFLFEYFSETQRNKGNFPGRFSGRQFSNSRSEMNVSTLELGDSALYLCASSLERATNEKLFFGSGTQLSVL.

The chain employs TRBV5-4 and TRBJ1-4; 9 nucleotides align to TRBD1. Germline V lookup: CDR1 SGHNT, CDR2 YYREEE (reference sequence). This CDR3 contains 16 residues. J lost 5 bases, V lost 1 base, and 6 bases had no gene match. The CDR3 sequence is CASSLTATGGNEKLFF. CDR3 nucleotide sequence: TGTGCCAGCAGCTTGACCGCCACAGGGGGCAATGAAAAACTGTTTTTT.

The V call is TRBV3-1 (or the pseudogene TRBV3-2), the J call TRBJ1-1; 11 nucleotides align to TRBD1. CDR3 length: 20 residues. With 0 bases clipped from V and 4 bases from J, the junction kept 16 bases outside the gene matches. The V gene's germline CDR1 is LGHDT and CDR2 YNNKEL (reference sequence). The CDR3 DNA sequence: TGTGCCAGCAGCCAAGATCTTTTCCCCCGGGACAGGGGGGACGCCACTGAAGCTTTCTTT. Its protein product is CASSQDLFPRDRGDATEAFF.

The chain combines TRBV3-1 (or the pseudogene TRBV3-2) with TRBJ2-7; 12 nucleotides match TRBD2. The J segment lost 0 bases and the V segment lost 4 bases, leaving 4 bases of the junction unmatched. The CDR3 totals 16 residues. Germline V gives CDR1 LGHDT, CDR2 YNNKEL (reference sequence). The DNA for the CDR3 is TGTGCCAGCAGCCCTCCGACTAGCGGGAGCTCCTACGAGCAGTACTTC. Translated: CASSPPTSGSSYEQYF.

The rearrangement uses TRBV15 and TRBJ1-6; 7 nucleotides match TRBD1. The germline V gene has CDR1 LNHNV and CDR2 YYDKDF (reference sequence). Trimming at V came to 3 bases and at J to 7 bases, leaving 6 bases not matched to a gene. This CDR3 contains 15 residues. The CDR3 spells CATSRGTVRNSPLHF. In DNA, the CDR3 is TGTGCCACCAGCAGGGGGACAGTAAGGAATTCACCCCTCCACTTT.

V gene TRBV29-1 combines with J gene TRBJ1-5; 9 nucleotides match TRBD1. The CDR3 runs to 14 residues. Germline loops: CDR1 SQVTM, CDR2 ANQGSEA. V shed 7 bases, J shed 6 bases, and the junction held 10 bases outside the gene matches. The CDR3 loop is CSAVGTGYGQPQHF. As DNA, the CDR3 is TGCAGCGCCGTCGGGACAGGGTATGGTCAGCCCCAGCATTTT.

The CDR3 spells CASSIDNRIGYEQYF. The CDR3 bases are TGTGCCAGTAGTATAGATAACAGGATCGGCTACGAGCAGTACTTC. This chain joins TRBV19 and TRBJ2-7, with D possibly matching TRBD1 (5 bases). The length of the CDR3 is 15 residues. The V gene lost 0 bases and the J gene lost 3 bases, with 12 bases spanning the gap. Germline V gene data show CDR1 as LNHDA and CDR2 as SQIVND (reference sequence). Using reference TRBV19 and TRBJ2-7 for the parts outside the CDR3, the full variable domain is DGGITQSPKYLFRKEGQNVTLSCEQNLNHDAMYWYRQDPGQGLRLIYYSQIVNDFQKGDIAEGYSVSREKKESFPLTVTSAQKNPTAFYLCASSIDNRIGYEQYFGPGTRLTVT.

This CDR3 reads CASSFGGRNQPQHF. The CDR3 DNA sequence: TGCGCCAGCAGCTTCGGTGGTCGCAATCAGCCCCAGCATTTT. The chain is built from TRBV5-1 and TRBJ1-5; D not certain. The V gene lost 2 bases and the J gene lost 2 bases, with 8 bases spanning the gap. The CDR3 has 14 residues. Germline CDR1 SGHRS, CDR2 YFSETQ. Supplemented by reference TRBV5-1 and TRBJ1-5, the full variable domain reads KAGVTQTPRYLIKTRGQQVTLSCSPISGHRSVSWYQQTPGQGLQFLFEYFSETQRNKGNFPGRFSGRQFSNSRSEMNVSTLELGDSALYLCASSFGGRNQPQHFGDGTRLSIL.

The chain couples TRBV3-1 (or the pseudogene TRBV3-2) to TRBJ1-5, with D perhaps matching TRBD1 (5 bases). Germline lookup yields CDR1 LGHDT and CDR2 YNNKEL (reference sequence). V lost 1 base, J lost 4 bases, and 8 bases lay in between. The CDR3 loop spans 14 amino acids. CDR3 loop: CASSQGQTNQPQHF. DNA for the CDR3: TGTGCCAGCAGCCAAGGACAGACTAATCAGCCCCAGCATTTT.

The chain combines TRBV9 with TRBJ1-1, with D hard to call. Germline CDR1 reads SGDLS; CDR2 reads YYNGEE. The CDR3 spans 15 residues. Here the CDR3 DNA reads TGTGTAGGAGATTGCTGTTGCGAGTCGAACACTGAAGCTTTCTTT. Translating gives CVGDCCCESNTEAFF.

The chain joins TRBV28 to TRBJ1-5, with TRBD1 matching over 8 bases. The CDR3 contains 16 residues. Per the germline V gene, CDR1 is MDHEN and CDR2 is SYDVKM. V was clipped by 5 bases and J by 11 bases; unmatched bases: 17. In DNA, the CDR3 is TGTGCCAGCAGTCGTCATGGGACAGGTCCCTTGGAGGCCCAGCATTTT. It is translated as CASSRHGTGPLEAQHF.